A single sample gave rise to the 28 T cell receptor beta chains below, sequenced in a study of PD-L1 blockade in urothelial cancer. Data came from immunoSEQ multiplex PCR; TCRdb stores just in-frame clones and leaves some out. The sample yields 100,000 to 150,000 clones, roughly 83% seen once. Indicated time point: peripheral blood 6 weeks after treatment start. This specimen was PBMCs, taken around atezolizumab (anti-PD-L1) treatment. All receptors derive from a man over 45 with urothelial cancer.

This chain's CDR3 is CASKFLDPGEQFF. The DNA for the CDR3 is TGTGCCAGCAAATTCCTAGACCCGGGTGAGCAGTTCTTC. The chain carries TRBV6-1 and TRBJ2-1; no firm D call. CDR1 is MNHNS, CDR2 SASEGT, per germline. The CDR3 consists of 13 residues. Trimming took 7 bases from V and 9 from J, leaving 16 bases between them.

The V and J genes are TRBV10-3 and TRBJ2-2; D may be TRBD1 (5 bases). The CDR3 is made up of 15 amino acids. Trimming pared 2 bases from V and 5 bases from J, leaving 12 bases between. From germline, CDR1 is ENHRY and CDR2 SYGVKD. CDR3 in DNA: TGTGCCATCAGTGAGCCAACAGGATTAACCGGGGAGCTGTTTTTT. Its translation: CAISEPTGLTGELFF.

This clone was recorded once. The chain uses TRBV27 and TRBJ2-3, with 9 positions matching TRBD1. The V gene's germline CDR1 is MNHEY and CDR2 SMNVEV (reference sequence). This CDR3 contains 13 residues. Trimming cost V 6 bases and J 8 bases; bases outside gene matches: 6. CDR3 sequence reads: CASSYRGQGTQYF. CDR3 coding DNA: TGTGCCAGCAGCTACAGGGGGCAGGGTACGCAGTATTTT.

V usage is TRBV5-4 and J usage is TRBJ2-2; unclear D gene. This CDR3 has 11 residues. Trimming shortened V by 5 bases and J by 6 bases, and 5 bases separated the two germline ends. Germline V gives CDR1 SGHNT, CDR2 YYREEE (reference sequence). The CDR3 DNA is TGTGCCAGCAGTCGAGCCGGGGAGCTGTTTTTT. Translation: CASSRAGELFF.

The chain links TRBV1 to TRBJ2-4; TRBD2, the table's D call, lacks a check against the DNA. TRBV1 is a recognized pseudogene. This CDR3 comprises 15 residues. Written as DNA, the CDR3 is TGCACCAGCAGCCAAGGTCACCCCGCCGGGGACATTCAGTACTTC. Translation gives CTSSQGHPAGDIQYF.

The chain joins TRBV14 to TRBJ2-7; D is unclear. Germline V gives CDR1 SGHDN, CDR2 FVKESK. The germline V and J ends were trimmed by 3 bases and 4 bases, with 10 bases remaining between them. This CDR3 has 13 residues. The CDR3 region is CASSHKPYYEQYF. DNA for the CDR3: TGTGCCAGCAGCCATAAGCCCTATTACGAGCAGTACTTC.

The chain couples TRBV5-1 to TRBJ2-7, with 7 nucleotides matching TRBD2. This CDR3 comprises 15 residues. V lost 5 bases and J lost 5; bases outside the gene matches: 13. Germline assignment: CDR1 SGHRS and CDR2 YFSETQ. This chain's CDR3 is CASRLSGKRGDEQYF. In DNA, the CDR3 is TGCGCCAGCAGACTCAGCGGGAAGCGTGGGGACGAGCAGTACTTC.

The V and J genes are TRBV5-5 and TRBJ2-2; TRBD1 matches at 7 bases. Germline V gene lookup returns CDR1 SGHKS and CDR2 YYEKEE (reference sequence). The CDR3 contains 16 residues. J was trimmed by 4 bases and V by 4 bases; bases with no gene match: 10. The chain's CDR3 is CASSRDRVGVTGELFF. The CDR3 DNA reads TGTGCCAGCAGCAGAGACAGGGTGGGAGTCACCGGGGAGCTGTTTTTT.

The chain joins TRBV6-6 to TRBJ1-1, with 10 bases fitting TRBD1. Looked up from germline, CDR1 is MNHNY and CDR2 is SVGAGI (reference sequence). J gave up 4 bases and V 0 bases, and 2 bases lay outside the gene matches. The CDR3 runs to 15 residues. CDR3 region: CASSYSGTGATEAFF. CDR3 DNA: TGTGCCAGCAGTTACTCCGGGACAGGGGCCACTGAAGCTTTCTTT.

The V gene is TRBV6-6, the J gene TRBJ2-1; no definite D call. Germline CDR1 reads MNHNY; CDR2 reads SVGAGI (reference sequence). This CDR3 has 11 residues. The V end was cut by 8 bases, the J end by 9 bases, with 11 bases between. This CDR3 reads CASGSVAEQFF. Written as DNA, the CDR3 is TGTGCCAGCGGGTCCGTAGCTGAGCAGTTCTTC.

The CDR3: CASSSPSGSANEQFF. DNA for the CDR3: TGCGCCAGCAGCTCGCCTAGCGGGAGTGCCAATGAGCAGTTCTTC. This chain uses TRBV5-1 with TRBJ2-1, with 10 bases matching TRBD2. V gave up 3 bases and J gave up 6 bases; unmatched junction bases: 6. Germline V gene sequence: CDR1 SGHRS, CDR2 YFSETQ. This CDR3 comprises 15 residues.

This chain joins TRBV9 and TRBJ2-7, with D perhaps matching TRBD2 (5 bases). The CDR3 contains 14 residues. Germline V gene lookup returns CDR1 SGDLS and CDR2 YYNGEE. V lost 4 bases and J 3 bases, leaving 14 bases between the germline ends. The CDR3 here is CASSPRPGSYEQYF. CDR3 nucleotide sequence: TGTGCCAGCAGCCCCCGACCGGGGAGCTACGAGCAGTACTTC.

The V and J genes are TRBV4-1 and TRBJ2-7; 8 nucleotides match TRBD2. J gave up 0 bases and V 2 bases, and 3 bases lay outside the gene matches. CDR3 length equals 15 residues. Germline-derived CDR1 and CDR2 are MGHRA and YSYEKL. The chain's CDR3 is CASSQNSGISYEQYF. CDR3 bases: TGCGCCAGCAGCCAAAATAGCGGGATCTCCTACGAGCAGTACTTC.

This chain uses TRBV27 with TRBJ1-1; TRBD1 matches at 7 bases. Trimming cost V 7 bases and J 2 bases; bases outside gene matches: 7. This CDR3 region has 14 residues. CDR1 MNHEY and CDR2 SMNVEV come from the germline V gene (reference sequence). The CDR3 loop reads CASTQIGGNTEAFF. The CDR3 bases are TGTGCCAGCACCCAGATAGGGGGCAACACTGAAGCTTTCTTT.

The gene calls are TRBV7-2 and TRBJ1-1; 7 bases align to TRBD1. J lost 1 base, V lost 5 bases, and 7 bases had no gene match. From germline, CDR1 is SGHTA and CDR2 FQGNSA. The CDR3 has 15 residues. CDR3 residues: CASSPQQGPNTEAFF. CDR3 DNA: TGTGCCAGCAGCCCTCAACAGGGGCCGAACACTGAAGCTTTCTTT.

This sequence joins TRBV30 and TRBJ2-7; 10 bases align to TRBD2. The germline CDR1 and CDR2 sequences are GTSNPN and SVGIG (reference sequence). This CDR3 is built from 16 residues. V lost 3 bases, J lost 5 bases, and 13 bases stayed unmatched. The CDR3 sequence is CAWSPPGSGRRHEQYF. The CDR3 DNA reads as TGTGCCTGGAGCCCTCCGGGTAGCGGGAGGCGGCACGAGCAGTACTTC. Full variable domain (rest looked up from reference TRBV30 and TRBJ2-7): SQTIHQWPATLVQPVGSPLSLECTVEGTSNPNLYWYRQAAGRGLQLLFYSVGIGQISSEVPQNLSASRPQDRQFILSSKKLLLSDSGFYLCAWSPPGSGRRHEQYFGPGTRLTVT.

The chain couples TRBV7-9 to TRBJ1-4; a weak D match, TRBD1 (6 bases). Trimming removed 1 base at V and 3 bases at J, with 9 bases between. The CDR3 is 15 amino acids. CDR1 SEHNR and CDR2 FQNEAQ come from the germline V gene (reference sequence). CDR3 in amino acids: CASSLVDSSNEKLFF. DNA of the CDR3: TGTGCCAGCAGCTTAGTGGACAGTTCTAATGAAAAACTGTTTTTT.

The chain couples TRBV6-4 to TRBJ2-1; 9 positions match TRBD2. There are 17 residues in the CDR3. The germline V gene has CDR1 MRHNA and CDR2 SNTAGT. V trimming: 6 bases; J trimming: 0 bases; junction bases outside the gene matches: 9. In DNA form, the CDR3 reads TGTGCCAGCAGCACTCTTAGCGGGGGAAGCTCCTACAATGAGCAGTTCTTC. It codes for CASSTLSGGSSYNEQFF.

The J gene is TRBJ2-7, the V gene TRBV6-5, with D possibly matching TRBD1 (6 bases). The CDR3 has 12 amino acids. V shed 8 bases and J shed 1 base, with 9 bases lying between them. Germline assignment: CDR1 MNHEY and CDR2 SVGAGI. CDR3 DNA: TGTGCCAGCGGGACATCTTCCTACGAGCAGTACTTC. Translated, it gives CASGTSSYEQYF.

This clone was recorded only once. This sequence joins TRBV5-6 and TRBJ1-3; D not certain. The CDR3 runs to 18 residues. Germline V lookup: CDR1 SGHDT, CDR2 YYEEEE. V was cut by 1 base and J by 1 base, with 18 bases left in between. CDR3: CASSLRWRRGRSGNTIYF. The CDR3 bases are TGTGCCAGCAGCTTGCGCTGGCGCAGAGGCCGATCTGGAAACACCATATATTTT.

V gene TRBV2 combines with J gene TRBJ2-3; maybe TRBD2 (5 bases). Germline V CDR1 and CDR2: SNHLY, FYNNEI. This CDR3 has 12 amino acids. The V and J ends lost 11 bases and 4 bases respectively, with 13 bases between them. CDR3 loop: CAGGTVADTQYF. The DNA for the CDR3 is TGTGCCGGAGGAACCGTCGCAGATACGCAGTATTTT.

J is TRBJ1-1 and V is TRBV5-6; no reliable D call. V was trimmed by 2 bases and J by 7 bases, leaving 12 bases between them. Germline lookup yields CDR1 SGHDT and CDR2 YYEEEE. The CDR3 extends over 13 amino acids. CDR3 in DNA: TGTGCCAGCAGCTTTACCAGGTATGGTGAAGCTTTCTTT. Translation: CASSFTRYGEAFF.

This clone was detected only a few times. The chain uses TRBV6-5 and TRBJ1-6, with 8 bases lining up with TRBD1. This CDR3 has 13 residues. V lost 6 bases to trimming and J lost 10 bases; unmatched junction nucleotides: 5. Germline assignment: CDR1 MNHEY and CDR2 SVGAGI. The CDR3 DNA reads TGTGCCAGCAGCGACAGGGGTAGGTCACCCCTCCACTTT. Amino acids: CASSDRGRSPLHF.

The chain links TRBV27 to TRBJ2-2, with D perhaps TRBD2 (6 bases). CDR1 is MNHEY, CDR2 SMNVEV, per germline (reference sequence). Trimming cost V 10 bases and J 1 base, with 16 bases left between them. The CDR3 runs 15 residues. The CDR3 here is CATGYAGLNTGELFF. The DNA for the CDR3 is TGTGCCACCGGATACGCGGGGCTGAACACCGGGGAGCTGTTTTTT.

This clone was recorded once. V is TRBV7-9 and J is TRBJ2-6; D is unresolved. The germline CDR1 and CDR2 sequences are SEHNR and FQNEAQ (reference sequence). V was clipped by 5 bases and J by 0 bases, with 14 bases between them. The CDR3 has 17 residues. In DNA form, the CDR3 reads TGTGCCAGCAGCGCTATCCTGCCGTCCTCTGGGGCCAACGTCCTGACTTTC. This codes for CASSAILPSSGANVLTF.

The rearrangement joins TRBV6-5 to TRBJ2-7, with 12 bases that match TRBD2. The CDR3 extends over 15 amino acids. The V gene's germline CDR1 is MNHEY and CDR2 SVGAGI. J lost 5 bases, V lost 5 bases, and 7 bases had no gene match. CDR3 region: CASSLRLAGVHEQYF. As DNA, the CDR3 is TGTGCCAGCAGTCTACGACTAGCGGGAGTCCACGAGCAGTACTTC.

This sequence joins TRBV5-1 and TRBJ2-3; 13 bases are a match to TRBD2. This CDR3 is 16 amino acids long. Looked up from germline, CDR1 is SGHRS and CDR2 is YFSETQ. Trimming cost V 4 bases and J 5 bases; bases outside gene matches: 7. CDR3 loop: CASSMGLAGSIDTQYF. As DNA, the CDR3 is TGCGCCAGCAGCATGGGACTAGCGGGATCGATAGATACGCAGTATTTT.

The sample holds one count of this clone. The chain employs TRBV7-2 and TRBJ2-1, with TRBD2 matching 7 bases. Germline V lookup: CDR1 SGHTA, CDR2 FQGNSA. The CDR3 is made up of 14 amino acids. V dropped 4 bases and J dropped 15; count of bases not matched to a gene: 15. This CDR3 is CASSSGPGPGEGFF. CDR3 bases: TGTGCCAGCAGCTCAGGACCCGGACCGGGGGAGGGGTTCTTC.